The 20 T cell receptor beta chains reported below all come from one sample, sequenced in a study of T cell responses to AZD1222 COVID-19 vaccine. Using immunoSEQ multiplex PCR, the repertoire was profiled, and TCRdb retains in-frame clones only, with some absent. The sample lists approximately 190,000 clones, approximately 94% seen once, with 9.2% in the top ten. This specimen consisted of peripheral blood, obtained on day 0 of AZD1222 vaccination. These receptors were taken from an adult in good health.

The gene calls are TRBV10-3 and TRBJ2-1; either TRBD1 or TRBD2 may supply D (5 bases each). Germline CDR1 and CDR2: ENHRY and SYGVKD. The CDR3 is made up of 14 amino acids. V lost 8 bases and J 1 base, leaving 12 bases between the germline ends. The CDR3 region is CAIGAGGSYNEQFF. The DNA of the CDR3 is TGTGCCATCGGGGCGGGCGGGTCCTACAATGAGCAGTTCTTC.

The CDR3 is CAWMAMARETQYF. In DNA form, the CDR3 reads TGTGCCTGGATGGCAATGGCTCGAGAGACCCAGTACTTC. V and J are TRBV30 and TRBJ2-5; D is undetermined. The CDR3 covers 13 residues. Germline-derived CDR1 and CDR2 are GTSNPN and SVGIG (reference sequence). V was trimmed by 4 bases and J by 4 bases, leaving 13 bases between them.

V is TRBV19 and J is TRBJ2-7; no clear D. The CDR3 has 13 residues. With 0 bases removed from V and 10 bases from J, the gap between germline ends came to 13 bases. Germline lookup yields CDR1 LNHDA and CDR2 SQIVND (reference sequence). The CDR3 protein is CASSIDLSADQYF. The CDR3 DNA follows: TGTGCCAGTAGTATAGACCTCTCGGCAGACCAGTACTTC.

The CDR3 sequence is CASSYGTSGRYEQFF. DNA of the CDR3: TGTGCCAGCAGCTACGGGACTAGCGGGAGGTATGAGCAGTTCTTC. The chain couples TRBV5-5 to TRBJ2-1, with TRBD2 matching 15 bases. Unmatched junction bases numbered 3, after V lost 3 bases and J lost 8 bases. The V gene's germline CDR1 is SGHKS and CDR2 YYEKEE (reference sequence). The CDR3 has 15 residues.

CDR3 sequence reads: CASSYSPYEQYF. CDR3 sequence (DNA): TGTGCCAGCAGTTACTCGCCTTACGAGCAGTACTTC. The chain is built from TRBV6-2 or TRBV6-3 and TRBJ2-7; D ambiguous. V was pared by 0 bases and J by 4 bases, with 4 bases between. The CDR3 runs to 12 residues. Per the germline V gene, CDR1 is MNHEY and CDR2 is SVGEGT.

This clone appeared once. The gene calls are TRBV5-5 and TRBJ2-7; D is uncertain. Germline CDR1 is SGHKS and CDR2 is YYEKEE (reference sequence). The CDR3 sequence is 15 residues long. Trimming took 0 bases from V and 2 from J, leaving 12 bases between them. Here the CDR3 reads CASSLAPSAAYEQYF. CDR3 bases: TGTGCCAGCAGCTTGGCTCCATCCGCGGCCTACGAGCAGTACTTC.

This clone was recorded only once. This chain uses TRBV13 with TRBJ1-3; D is possibly TRBD1 (6 bases). The CDR3 spans 14 residues. Germline loops: CDR1 PRHDT, CDR2 FYEKMQ (reference sequence). V was cut by 5 bases and J by 4 bases, with 12 bases left in between. The CDR3, as DNA: TGTGCCAGCAGCCAATACAGGGAAGGAAACACCATATATTTT. Translated, it gives CASSQYREGNTIYF.

The chain has TRBV27 and TRBJ2-1; D might be TRBD1 or TRBD2, each matching 10 bases. Germline V gene data show CDR1 as MNHEY and CDR2 as SMNVEV (reference sequence). The CDR3 has 21 amino acids. The V end was cut by 6 bases, the J end by 6 bases, with 36 bases between. CDR3 amino acids: CASSWGQGKREGLEWGNEQFF. The CDR3 bases are TGTGCCAGCAGCTGGGGACAGGGGAAGCGGGAGGGCCTCGAATGGGGCAATGAGCAGTTCTTC.

The chain couples TRBV7-9 to TRBJ1-2; possible D gene TRBD1, 6 bases. This CDR3 contains 12 residues. V was shortened by 7 bases and J by 8 bases, with 14 bases between the two germline ends. Looked up from germline, CDR1 is SEHNR and CDR2 is FQNEAQ (reference sequence). The CDR3 loop is CASTPTGHGYTF. The CDR3 DNA reads TGTGCCAGCACACCGACAGGACACGGCTACACCTTC.

This rearrangement joins TRBV7-3 to TRBJ2-1; 9 bases map to TRBD2. The CDR3 has 16 residues. Germline V gives CDR1 SGHTA, CDR2 FQGTGA. Trimming at V came to 5 bases and at J to 6 bases, leaving 11 bases not matched to a gene. CDR3 in amino acids: CASSRLGAGGVNEQFF. Written as DNA, the CDR3 is TGTGCCAGCAGCCGCCTCGGGGCGGGAGGGGTCAATGAGCAGTTCTTC.

This rearrangement joins TRBV27 to TRBJ2-2; 8 nucleotides line up with TRBD1. The V and J ends lost 7 bases and 5 bases, in that order; junction bases with no gene match: 9. The CDR3 totals 15 residues. In germline, CDR1 is MNHEY, CDR2 SMNVEV (reference sequence). The CDR3 protein is CASTPDRVRTGELFF. CDR3 DNA sequence: TGTGCCAGCACGCCGGACAGGGTAAGGACCGGGGAGCTGTTTTTT.

CDR3 region: CASSFSGTTGELFF. The CDR3 DNA is TGTGCCAGCAGCTTTAGCGGGACCACCGGGGAGCTGTTTTTT. The chain uses TRBV11-3 and TRBJ2-2; 8 nucleotides align to TRBD2. This CDR3 has 14 residues. The germline V gene has CDR1 SGHNT and CDR2 YENEEA. V lost 3 bases to trimming and J lost 4 bases; unmatched junction nucleotides: 1.

The rearrangement joins TRBV19 to TRBJ2-1; 8 bases are shared with TRBD2. Trimming took 5 bases from V and 5 from J; bases not matched to a gene: 8. There are 15 residues in the CDR3. Germline lookup yields CDR1 LNHDA and CDR2 SQIVND (reference sequence). The CDR3 loop is CASSSLSGKHNEQFF. CDR3 DNA: TGTGCCAGTAGTTCCCTTAGCGGGAAACACAATGAGCAGTTCTTC.

CDR3 region: CASRNTPTEPQHF. In DNA, the CDR3 is TGTGCCAGCAGAAACACCCCGACTGAGCCCCAGCATTTT. The chain combines TRBV11-3 with TRBJ1-5; the D is unclear. V lost 6 bases, J lost 8 bases, and 14 bases lay in between. The CDR3 runs 13 residues. The germline V gene has CDR1 SGHNT and CDR2 YENEEA.

This chain connects TRBV28 to TRBJ2-5; TRBD1 is a possible D gene (5 bases). The CDR3 totals 15 residues. Trimming left V 4 bases short and J 5 bases short, with 17 bases between. Germline values: CDR1 MDHEN, CDR2 SYDVKM. The CDR3 DNA follows: TGTGCCAGCAGTTCCAGGGCGGCCTATTATGAGACCCAGTACTTC. Translating it yields CASSSRAAYYETQYF. The full variable domain, rest sourced from reference TRBV28 and TRBJ2-5, is DVKVTQSSRYLVKRTGEKVFLECVQDMDHENMFWYRQDPGLGLRLIYFSYDVKMKEKGDIPEGYSVSREKKERFSLILESASTNQTSMYLCASSSRAAYYETQYFGPGTRLLVL.

This clone was observed once. The chain is built from TRBV28 and TRBJ1-5; TRBD1 agrees at 12 bases. The CDR3 extends over 17 amino acids. Per germline, CDR1 MDHEN and CDR2 SYDVKM. The trim removed 3 bases at V and 5 bases at J, leaving 8 bases unmatched. CDR3 DNA: TGTGCCAGCAGTTTTACTAGGGACAGGGGGCATTATCAGCCCCAGCATTTT. This translates into CASSFTRDRGHYQPQHF.

The V and J genes are TRBV2 and TRBJ2-7; unclear D gene. Germline CDR1 is SNHLY and CDR2 is FYNNEI. V was pared by 2 bases and J by 3 bases, with 2 bases between. The CDR3 covers 11 residues. For the CDR3, the DNA is TGTGCCAGCAGTGAACACTACGAGCAGTACTTC. Translation gives CASSEHYEQYF.

The gene calls are TRBV29-1 and TRBJ1-2; D might be TRBD1 (6 bases). Trimming removed 3 bases from V and 8 bases from J, with 13 bases in between. CDR1 is SQVTM, CDR2 ANQGSEA, per germline. This CDR3 region has 12 residues. CDR3 bases: TGCAGCGTTGACCAGGGGAGGAGGGGCTACACCTTC. Protein: CSVDQGRRGYTF.

The J gene is TRBJ2-7, the V gene TRBV5-4; 11 nucleotides line up with TRBD1. Germline loops: CDR1 SGHNT, CDR2 YYREEE (reference sequence). This CDR3 has 15 residues. V was pared by 3 bases and J by 4 bases, with 6 bases of the junction left unmatched. This chain's CDR3 is CASSWPGQGVYEQYF. The CDR3 region has the DNA TGTGCCAGCAGCTGGCCGGGACAGGGGGTATACGAGCAGTACTTC.

The rearrangement uses TRBV6-5 and TRBJ1-5; 10 positions agree with TRBD1. The CDR3 is 14 amino acids. Germline lookup yields CDR1 MNHEY and CDR2 SVGAGI. J was trimmed by 8 bases and V by 2 bases; bases with no gene match: 3. The CDR3 sequence is CASSYGTGEEPQHF. CDR3 sequence (DNA): TGTGCCAGCAGTTACGGGACAGGGGAAGAGCCCCAGCATTTT.